A selection of T cell receptor beta chains follows, all from one sample in a study of control samples from healthy donors and cancer patients. Clones were read by immunoSEQ multiplex PCR, and TCRdb kept only the in-frame ones, dropping some. The table records approximately 97,000 clones, about nine tenths of them present only once. The material sequenced was blood. The source of these receptors is a human donor in good health. The donor label of this sample is uncertain. The conserved cysteine and the conserved F or W are not part of the CDR3 here. Each record gives: D gene, V gene, CDR3 protein. A D gene is named only where the DNA matches it firmly.

>TRBD2|TRBV7-2
ASSLSSGGHQETQY
>-|TRBV25-1
ASSDDRIDETQY
>TRBD2|TRBV2
ASSPGLSTDTQY
>-|TRBV2
ASSRDGTAVDTQY
>-|TRBV9
ASSVGRDYGYT
>-|TRBV2
ASSVGGDGNYEQY
>-|TRBV7-9
ASSFFSYNEQF
>-|TRBV11-2
ASSWILAQNEQF
>TRBD2|TRBV5-1
ASSLKAGGTDTQY
>-|TRBV4-3
ASSQMTVNTEAF
>-|TRBV18
ASSPWDSNYGYT
>TRBD1|TRBV4-3
ASSRDSSYNSPLH
>-|TRBV2
ASRIQGNTEAF
>TRBD1|TRBV7-9
ASSNPGQGYGYT
>TRBD1|TRBV24-1
ATSDLTGNQETQY
>TRBD1|TRBV11-2
ASSPRQGDNSPLH
>TRBD2|TRBV3-1/TRBV3-2
ASSKTRGGGTDTQY
>-|TRBV20-1
SARIGDTQY
>-|TRBV5-1
ASSLAGPMGTEAF
>TRBD1|TRBV11-3
ASSPGQGFGETQY
>-|TRBV6-5
ASSYRGVGMNTEAF
>-|TRBV21-1
ASSKKVGFQNTEAF
>TRBD1|TRBV25-1
ASKDRGDQPQH
>-|TRBV14
ASSQVGVGKLF
>TRBD2|TRBV5-1
ASSALAGAGGDTQY
>TRBD1|TRBV30
AWSVWDSFLKETQY
>-|TRBV7-3
ASRWVVGELF
>-|TRBV19
AAGRTYEQY
>-|TRBV19
ASSEHRENRNEQF
>-|TRBV12-5
ASGLKRWAALSRRHSSGNTIY